The sequence of this TCR beta chain was determined in a study of patients and donors after allogeneic stem cell transplantation. V gave up 0 bases and J gave up 2 bases; unmatched junction bases: 15. Germline assignment: CDR1 LNHNV and CDR2 YYDKDF (reference sequence). This CDR3 region has 20 residues. One entry per CDR3 protein, called by TCRdb with MiXCR from the RT-PCR reads. Among about a million distinct CDR3 sequences listed, under 20% were seen once. The V and J genes are TRBV15 and TRBJ1-5, with 8 bases lining up with TRBD1. This clonotype was sampled from a human donor who was either an allogeneic HSCT recipient or a stem cell or donor lymphocyte infusion donor (not recorded which). It is not recorded whose cells these are; they may come from a transplant donor. Sequenced sample: blood, either unsorted or a sorted T cell fraction (not recorded which). CDR3 sequence (DNA): TGTGCCACCAGCAGAGATCGGGACAGGTTTGGAAGTTTGGGCAATCAGCCCCAGCATTTT. As protein: CATSRDRDRFGSLGNQPQHF.